These T cell receptor beta chains were read from a single sample in a study of OX40 agonist ivuxolimab in advanced cancers. Profiling relied on immunoSEQ multiplex PCR, and the TCRdb table lists in-frame clones only, not all of them. The table shows 35,000 to 40,000 clones, with around 73% occurring only once. The material was CD4+ or CD8+ T cells sorted from blood, obtained in a trial of the OX40 agonist ivuxolimab. The receptors stem from an adult with an advanced solid tumor such as melanoma, head and neck, liver or kidney cancer. Each CDR3 is given with its conserved first and last residue. The D gene is left open where the match is weak. Size values are once, few and many counts, or a class for expanded clones, and some rows have none.

TRBD1,few,TRBV19,TRBJ1-5,TGTGCCAGTAGTATGCCCGGGACAGCTGATCAGCCCCAGCATTTT,CASSMPGTADQPQHF
-,-,TRBV5-4,TRBJ2-7,TGTGCCAGCAGCCCGGAGCCTAGCAGGTCCTACGAGCAGTACTTC,CASSPEPSRSYEQYF
-,medium-sized,TRBV13,TRBJ1-2,TGTGCCAGCAGCTTAGACCGGGGGCTGGGCTACACCTTC,CASSLDRGLGYTF
-,-,TRBV18,TRBJ2-7,TGTGCCAGCTCACCACCACTAGCAGCCCCCTACGAGCAGTACTTC,CASSPPLAAPYEQYF
TRBD1,once,TRBV10-3,TRBJ1-1,TGTGCCATTTTTGGGACAGGGATACGAACTGAAGCTTTCTTT,CAIFGTGIRTEAFF
TRBD2,many,TRBV10-3,TRBJ2-1,TGTGCCATCAGTGAGTCGAAAGGAGCGGGGAATAATGAGCAGTTCTTC,CAISESKGAGNNEQFF
-,-,TRBV11-1,TRBJ1-2,TGTGCCAGCAGTTCCGAGTCCTACGGCTACACCTTC,CASSSESYGYTF
TRBD1,-,TRBV27,TRBJ1-2,TGTGCCAGCAGTTTAAAGGGGGCCGTCTATGGCTACACCTTC,CASSLKGAVYGYTF
-,-,TRBV15,TRBJ1-6,TGTGCCACCAGCAGAGATAGGTCTGTTAATTCACCCCTCCACTTT,CATSRDRSVNSPLHF
TRBD1,-,TRBV6-5,TRBJ1-4,TGTGCCAGCAGCCGACAGGGCGGGAGTAATGAAAAACTGTTTTTT,CASSRQGGSNEKLFF
-,-,TRBV28,TRBJ1-1,TGTGCCAGCAGTTTGGAGGGTGGATACACTGAAGCTTTCTTT,CASSLEGGYTEAFF
-,-,TRBV6-6,TRBJ1-5,TGTGCCAGCAGTTACGGACAGTCTCAGCCCCAGCATTTT,CASSYGQSQPQHF
TRBD2,-,TRBV5-5,TRBJ2-7,TGCGCCAGCAGTCGGGGGGGTACCGACGAGCAGTACTTC,CASSRGGTDEQYF
-,-,TRBV7-3,TRBJ2-2,TGTGCCAGCAGCTTAATTGGGGGCGGGGAGCTGTTTTTT,CASSLIGGGELFF
-,once,TRBV4-1,TRBJ2-2,TGCGCCAGCAGCCAAGTTTTCGGAAGGTGGGAGAGTACCGGGGAGCTGTTTTTT,CASSQVFGRWESTGELFF
-,-,TRBV4-1,TRBJ2-7,TGCGCCAGCAGCCAAGGGTCGTGGGGGTCCTCCAACGAGCAGTACTTC,CASSQGSWGSSNEQYF
-,-,TRBV7-9,TRBJ1-2,TGTGCCAGCAGCTTAGCCTTGGGCCCCGCACGGGGAGGCTACACCTTC,CASSLALGPARGGYTF
TRBD1,few,TRBV15,TRBJ1-2,TGTGCCACCCGGCGACAGGGGGTTAACTATGGCTACACCTTC,CATRRQGVNYGYTF
-,-,TRBV4-3,TRBJ2-2,TGCGCCAGCAGCCAAGATGATAACCGACTTAACACCGGGGAGCTGTTTTTT,CASSQDDNRLNTGELFF
TRBD1,-,TRBV7-2,TRBJ1-5,TGTGCCAGCAGTACAGGGGGCTCTCATCAGCCCCAGCATTTT,CASSTGGSHQPQHF
-,-,TRBV19,TRBJ2-7,TGTGCCAGTAGTATAGGCTGGGACACCTTCTCCTACGAGCAGTACTTC,CASSIGWDTFSYEQYF
-,-,TRBV21-1,TRBJ2-1,TGTGCCAGCAGCAAAGCAAAGGGGGAGCGAAATGAGCAGTTCTTC,CASSKAKGERNEQFF
TRBD2,once,TRBV7-3,TRBJ2-3,TGTGCCAGCAGCTTAAATACGGGGGGGTCAGATACGCAGTATTTT,CASSLNTGGSDTQYF
-,-,TRBV14,TRBJ1-1,TGTGCCAGCAGCCCGGGGTCGAGCACTGAAGCTTTCTTT,CASSPGSSTEAFF
TRBD1,-,TRBV28,TRBJ1-5,TGTGCCAGCAGTTTATTGACAGGGCAGCGTAGCAATCAGCCCCAGCATTTT,CASSLLTGQRSNQPQHF
-,few,TRBV7-9,TRBJ2-7,TGTGCCAGCAGCCCGGGGCCCTACGAGCAGTACTTC,CASSPGPYEQYF
TRBD1,-,TRBV27,TRBJ1-4,TGTGCCAGCAGTTCACCGGGACAGGGAAAACTGTTTTTT,CASSSPGQGKLFF
TRBD1,-,TRBV27,TRBJ2-2,TGTGCCAGCAGTTTTATACGACAGGGGGCTACCGGGGAGCTGTTTTTT,CASSFIRQGATGELFF
-,-,TRBV27,TRBJ1-1,TGTGCCAGCAATTCTCAGGGCCCCCTAGGGAACACTGAAGCTTTCTTT,CASNSQGPLGNTEAFF
-,-,TRBV6-5,TRBJ2-7,TGTGCCAGCAGTTACCGGAGGACCTACGAGCAGTACTTC,CASSYRRTYEQYF
TRBD1,few,TRBV27,TRBJ1-2,TGTGCCAGCAGCCCCCTAGGGGACAGTGACAACTATGGCTACACCTTC,CASSPLGDSDNYGYTF
TRBD2,-,TRBV9,TRBJ2-5,TGTGCCAGCAGCGGAGGGACTAGGGGACAGACCCAGTACTTC,CASSGGTRGQTQYF
TRBD1,-,TRBV19,TRBJ1-2,TGTGCCAGTACAGGGGGCGGCCAAGGCTACACCTTC,CASTGGGQGYTF
-,-,TRBV28,TRBJ2-7,TGTGCCAGCAGTCTTCACTTAGCGGTACTGACCTACGAGCAGTACTTC,CASSLHLAVLTYEQYF
TRBD1,-,TRBV6-5,TRBJ2-2,TGTGCCAGCAGTTACGGGGGGACAGGGAGGCCCGGGGAGCTGTTTTTT,CASSYGGTGRPGELFF
TRBD1,-,TRBV9,TRBJ1-4,TGTGCCAGCAGCGCCAACCGACAGGGGGAAAAACTGTTTTTT,CASSANRQGEKLFF
-,-,TRBV10-3,TRBJ1-3,TGTGCCATTGGAGAATCCGGAAACACCATATATTTT,CAIGESGNTIYF
-,-,TRBV7-8,TRBJ2-5,TGTGCCAGCAGCTTAAACGTTAATCAAGAGACCCAGTACTTC,CASSLNVNQETQYF
-,-,TRBV5-1,TRBJ1-1,TGCGCCAGCAGCTTGGGGACAAATGGGAACACTGAAGCTTTCTTT,CASSLGTNGNTEAFF
-,-,TRBV15,TRBJ1-1,TGTGCCACCAGCAGAGGCAGGGCTAACACTGAAGCTTTCTTT,CATSRGRANTEAFF
-,-,TRBV11-2,TRBJ1-2,TGTGCCAGCCGCCCCCCCTTCAGGAGCGATGGCTACACCTTC,CASRPPFRSDGYTF
-,-,TRBV9,TRBJ1-2,TGTGCCAGCAGCCGGTTGGGGGTGGGACAAGACTATGGCTACACCTTC,CASSRLGVGQDYGYTF